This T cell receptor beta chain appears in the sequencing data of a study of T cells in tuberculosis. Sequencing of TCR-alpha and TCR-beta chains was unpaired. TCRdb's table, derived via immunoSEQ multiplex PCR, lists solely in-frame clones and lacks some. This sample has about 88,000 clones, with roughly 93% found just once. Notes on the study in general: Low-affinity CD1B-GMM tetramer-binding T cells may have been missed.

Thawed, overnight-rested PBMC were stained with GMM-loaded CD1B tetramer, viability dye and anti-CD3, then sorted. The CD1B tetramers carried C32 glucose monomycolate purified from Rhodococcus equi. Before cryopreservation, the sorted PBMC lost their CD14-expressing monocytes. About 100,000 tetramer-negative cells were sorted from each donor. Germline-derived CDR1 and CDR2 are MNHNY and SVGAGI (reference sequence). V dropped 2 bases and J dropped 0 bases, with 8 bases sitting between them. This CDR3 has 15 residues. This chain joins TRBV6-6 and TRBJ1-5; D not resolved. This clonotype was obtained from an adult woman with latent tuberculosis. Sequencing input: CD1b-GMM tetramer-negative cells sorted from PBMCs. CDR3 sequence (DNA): TGTGCCAGCAGTTACGCAGGATATAGCAATCAGCCCCAGCATTTT. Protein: CASSYAGYSNQPQHF.